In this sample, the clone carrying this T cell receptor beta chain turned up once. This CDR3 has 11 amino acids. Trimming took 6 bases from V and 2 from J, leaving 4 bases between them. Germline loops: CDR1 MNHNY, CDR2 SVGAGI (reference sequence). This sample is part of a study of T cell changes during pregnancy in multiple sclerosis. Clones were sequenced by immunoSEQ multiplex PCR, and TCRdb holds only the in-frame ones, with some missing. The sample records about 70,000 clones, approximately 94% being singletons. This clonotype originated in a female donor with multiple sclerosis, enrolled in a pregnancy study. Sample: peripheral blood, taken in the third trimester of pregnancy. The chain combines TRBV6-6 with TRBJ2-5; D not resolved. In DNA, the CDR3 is TGTGCCAGCAGGCGGCAAGAGACCCAGTACTTC. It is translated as CASRRQETQYF.